The clone carrying this T cell receptor (beta chain) was seen only a few times. The data stem from a study of T-cell reconstitution after alpha-beta-depleted transplantation in children. CDR3 length: 15 residues. V shed 1 base and J shed 0 bases, with 6 bases lying between them. Looked up from germline, CDR1 is SGHTA and CDR2 is FQGNSA. Molecular barcoding with unique molecular identifiers was used for the TCRbeta library. TCRdb re-analysed the PCR reads in MiXCR, keeping a single row per CDR3 protein. The sample contains around 380,000 distinct CDR3 sequences, approximately 11% of which appear only once.

The V and J genes are TRBV7-2 and TRBJ1-4; no firm D call. This TCR came from a human donor who donated a stem cell graft to a child with acute myeloid leukemia. Sequencing used PBMCs from the stem cell graft donor, obtained from the stem cell graft. This CDR3 reads CASSLDGATNEKLFF. Here the CDR3 DNA reads TGTGCCAGCAGCTTAGACGGGGCAACTAATGAAAAACTGTTTTTT.